A single sample gave rise to the 5 T cell receptor beta chains below, sequenced in a study of human T cells and chemical hapten exposure. Regarding time point: patch test 1, 2 weeks after DPC sensitization. Treatment reported: therapeutic diphenylcyclopropenone sensitization with weekly scalp DPC. TCRdb used MiXCR to reprocess the RACE reads, holding one entry per CDR3 protein. In the table there are 180,000 or so distinct CDR3 sequences, around 13% of which are singletons. The sample here was whole blood, taken in connection with sensitization to the hapten diphenylcyclopropenone (DPC). The receptors shown here come from a young woman with alopecia areata. Some clones in this sample may be carry-over from other donors' samples.

The chain is built from TRBV20-1 and TRBJ1-6; TRBD1 aligns across 7 bases. The CDR3 consists of 14 residues. In germline, CDR1 is DFQATT, CDR2 SNEGSKA (reference sequence). V trimming: 3 bases; J trimming: 5 bases; junction bases outside the gene matches: 4. Here the CDR3 reads CSARGTVDNSPLHF. CDR3 sequence (DNA): TGCAGTGCTAGGGGGACAGTCGATAATTCACCCCTCCACTTT.

The chain employs TRBV30 and TRBJ2-3; D ambiguous. Trimming removed 0 bases from V and 2 bases from J, with 3 bases in between. Germline CDR1 is GTSNPN and CDR2 is SVGIG (reference sequence). This CDR3 has 12 amino acids. CDR3 loop: CAWSVSTDTQYF. In DNA, the CDR3 is TGTGCCTGGAGTGTATCCACAGATACGCAGTATTTT.

This clonotype occurred many times. The chain couples TRBV9 to TRBJ2-3, with 9 bases that match TRBD2. Germline V lookup: CDR1 SGDLS, CDR2 YYNGEE. The CDR3 is 15 residues long. J gave up 4 bases and V 2 bases, and 5 bases lay outside the gene matches. The CDR3 DNA reads TGTGCCAGCAGCGTGACTAGCGGCCCTCCAGATACGCAGTATTTT. It codes for CASSVTSGPPDTQYF.

This clonotype was detected only a few times. The rearrangement uses TRBV12-3 or TRBV12-4 and TRBJ1-5; D is undetermined. The V and J ends lost 6 bases and 4 bases respectively, with 16 bases between them. CDR3 length equals 15 residues. For the CDR3, the DNA is TGTGCCAGCAGGGCCCGGGGATCTTGGAATCAGCCCCAGCATTTT. Translating it yields CASRARGSWNQPQHF.

This clonotype was counted ten times or more. The chain joins TRBV7-9 to TRBJ2-5, with 11 positions matching TRBD2. With V trimmed by 4 bases and J by 4 bases, 11 bases remained unmatched. This CDR3 is built from 17 residues. Germline CDR1 and CDR2: SEHNR and FQNEAQ (reference sequence). DNA of the CDR3: TGTGCCAGCAGCTCGCGGGCCCTGGGACTAGCGGCAGAGACCCAGTACTTC. It encodes CASSSRALGLAAETQYF.